This TCR beta chain was recovered during a study of cytomegalovirus exposure and HLA in healthy donors. Study-level information: The Caucasian-associated ancestry cluster contained roughly four fifths of the roughly 400 genotyped donors. Study results and caveats: Sequencing likely produced, as an artifact, a cluster of highly shared sequence variants. Donor immune exposure was known only as CMV serostatus.

Vbeta (60) and Jbeta (13) primers were used in the PCR. Repertoires were generated with immunoSEQ multiplex PCR, while TCRdb's copy carries only in-frame clones and drops some. The table has 200,000 to 250,000 clones, roughly 80% seen once; the top ten hold 2.9%. Germline lookup yields CDR1 MDHEN and CDR2 SYDVKM. This CDR3 is built from 14 residues. With 4 bases removed from V and 3 bases from J, the gap between germline ends came to 12 bases. This clone was counted a single time. Its antigen is not identified. What was sequenced was PBMCs. This TCR derives from a man younger than 45 in good health and CMV-seronegative. The chain uses TRBV28 and TRBJ1-1, with TRBD1 as a possible D gene (6 bases). The CDR3 coding sequence is TGTGCCAGCAGTTGGACAGTAGGGGACACTGAAGCTTTCTTT. It encodes CASSWTVGDTEAFF. The complete variable domain, with remaining parts taken from reference TRBV28 and TRBJ1-1, reads DVKVTQSSRYLVKRTGEKVFLECVQDMDHENMFWYRQDPGLGLRLIYFSYDVKMKEKGDIPEGYSVSREKKERFSLILESASTNQTSMYLCASSWTVGDTEAFFGQGTRLTVV.